The TCR beta chain under discussion was sequenced for a study of blood T cells in healthy people across ages (dated by TCRdb to between 2015 and 2016). In terms of the full investigation: Template switching captured roughly one uniquely barcoded TCR beta cDNA molecule per two T cells in model experiments. To track age-related changes in TCR beta repertoire diversity, the study relied on deep sequencing normalized with unique cDNA molecular identifiers. Four age groups were formed from the donors: young (average approximately 15 years), middle-aged (around 40), aged (approximately 60) and long-lived (about 80). Donors of different ages were randomly distributed across sequencing lanes to avoid experimental bias. The study analyzed two additional independent replicas of 1 million unique cDNA reads from the same blood draw for two donors, one aged 18 to 30 and one aged 80 or older. Study-wide findings and limitations: Donor CMV infection status was unknown, potentially confounding age-related changes in expanded clonotypes. Estimates of total diversity from one million sequenced T cells were regarded as lower bounds and underestimates. A strong correlation was found between observed TCR beta diversity and the percentage of naive T cells measured by flow cytometry. Bulk unsorted PBMC profiling prevented conclusive comparison of naive and antigen-experienced compartments. Compared with the aged group, more naive CD4+ T cells, fewer expanded clones and increased TCR diversity were shown by the long-lived group, suggesting age selection. As age increased, observed TCR beta diversity per million T cells dropped in a roughly linear way, and a significant reduction was already evident by age roughly 36.

The library was generated by 5' RACE. The instrument given in TCRdb is Illumina HiSeq 2500. A second PCR of about 6 to 11 cycles was performed with a sample-barcoded 5' primer and a J-beta primer mix. A unique molecular identifier was introduced onto each TCR beta cDNA molecule by a template-switch 5' adaptor carrying 12 random nucleotides. At least 3 million CDR3-containing paired-end reads were obtained from each sample. First-strand cDNA was synthesized from all RNA with the Mint cDNA synthesis kit, primed by a TRBC-specific oligonucleotide. All cDNA was treated with uracil-DNA glycosylase and then went through a first 18-cycle PCR with the universal primers M1SS and BC2_uni_R. The study's processing was this. For normalization, 1 million high-quality reads, each with a distinct molecular identifier, were randomly selected from each sample. Instead of being binned into consensus sequences, reads with shared molecular identifiers were discarded. MiTCR, run with a Q25 quality threshold and the strictest error-elimination algorithm, handled CDR3 identification, clonotype clustering and error correction. A nonparametric unseen species model using Euler transformation provided a lower-bound estimate of total TCR beta diversity. Using fastp at Q25 and MiXCR, TCRdb reprocessed the public reads and kept productive beta chains. Every CDR3 protein is listed once, alongside the most common genes and DNA of its rows. These V and J calls derive from TCRdb rather than the authors' analysis. The sample table lists some 800,000 distinct CDR3 sequences, around 43% of them with a count of one. Of the sample, about a fifth falls within the top ten clones.

This clonotype was seen a few times. What antigen it recognizes has not been identified. Base qualities were left out, and no much larger clone turns up one base away. CDR1 and CDR2 are read off the germline V gene as SGHRS and YFSETQ. From its cysteine to its phenylalanine, the CDR3 spans 15 amino acids. Only the CDR3 DNA stays, 45 bases, in frame from base 1. V is clipped by 3 bases and J by 5 bases, and the sequence between their germline boundaries is 17 bases long. The donors were about 40 Caucasian individuals from Russia, aged roughly 6 to 95 years, who were systemically healthy. Each donor gave ten milliliters of peripheral blood, collected into EDTA-treated Vacutainer tubes. Ficoll-Paque density-gradient centrifugation was used to isolate PBMCs, with at least 6.5 million per sample. Trizol reagent was used to extract total RNA from the PBMCs, yielding at least 5 micrograms per sample. For every donor, an aliquot of PBMCs went through flow cytometry to measure the percentages of naive CD45RAhigh/CD27high T cells.

This receptor chain uses TRBV5-1 and TRBJ1-1; 6 matching bases give a weak D call of TRBD1. This sequence originates from a man in his sixties in good health. The sequenced material came from blood. The DNA is as follows: TGCGCCAGCAGCTACGTGGGGGCCGGGAGGACTGAAGCTTTCTTT. This is translated as CASSYVGAGRTEAFF.